The 25 T cell receptor beta chains in this list originate from one sample, sequenced in a study of shared clonotypes between healthy human individuals. Clones were sequenced by immunoSEQ multiplex PCR, and TCRdb holds only the in-frame ones, with some missing. The top ten clones hold under 2% of a sample with about 2.1 million clones, 80% to 95% of them seen once. Naive CD8 cells, CD45RO-negative and positively selected for CCR7, excluded terminally differentiated effector memory CD45RA+ cells. The material sequenced was naive CD8+ T cells from PBMCs. These receptors came from a man aged 18 to 30 in good health. Some clones in this sample may be carry-over from other donors' samples.

This rearrangement joins TRBV10-3 to TRBJ2-3; 7 bases line up with TRBD2. The CDR3 runs to 14 residues. Trimming at V came to 7 bases and at J to 6 bases, leaving 10 bases not matched to a gene. Germline CDR1 reads ENHRY; CDR2 reads SYGVKD. In DNA form, the CDR3 reads TGTGCCATCACTCCTAGCGGCTTTCGTGATACGCAGTATTTT. Protein: CAITPSGFRDTQYF.

The J gene is TRBJ1-1, the V gene TRBV4-1, with TRBD1 as a possible D gene (6 bases). In germline, CDR1 is MGHRA, CDR2 YSYEKL. V was cut by 2 bases and J by 4 bases, with 11 bases left in between. The CDR3 has 14 amino acids. The CDR3 DNA reads as TGCGCCAGCAGCCAACGTATAGGGGGCACTGAAGCTTTCTTT. It encodes CASSQRIGGTEAFF.

The chain recombines TRBV7-2 with TRBJ2-3; maybe TRBD2 (6 bases). The CDR3 has 15 residues. The ends were cut back, 1 base at V and 4 bases at J, with 12 bases in the middle. Germline CDR1 SGHTA, CDR2 FQGNSA. CDR3 amino acids: CASSLVGGMADTQYF. The CDR3 bases are TGTGCCAGCAGCTTAGTTGGCGGGATGGCAGATACGCAGTATTTT.

The genes are TRBV27 and TRBJ1-3; D gene uncertain. CDR1 and CDR2 (germline): MNHEY, SMNVEV (reference sequence). The CDR3 loop spans 12 amino acids. The V and J ends lost 8 bases and 7 bases respectively, with 12 bases between them. CDR3 loop: CASSYDGNTIYF. CDR3 coding DNA: TGTGCCAGCTCATACGACGGGAACACCATATATTTT.

This chain connects TRBV25-1 to TRBJ1-1, with D perhaps matching TRBD1 (5 bases). CDR3 length equals 17 residues. CDR1 is MGHDK, CDR2 SYGVNS, per germline. V lost 0 bases and J lost 6, with 20 bases in between. CDR3 residues: CASSEYRAPGFGSEAFF. The CDR3 DNA is TGTGCCAGCAGTGAATATCGAGCGCCAGGGTTCGGATCTGAAGCTTTCTTT.

CDR3 sequence (DNA): TGTGCCAGCTCAGGGAACAAGGGCAGGAACACTGAAGCTTTCTTT. This encodes CASSGNKGRNTEAFF. The chain employs TRBV18 and TRBJ1-1; no reliable D call. The V gene's germline CDR1 is KGHSH and CDR2 LQKENI. Trimming took off 5 bases at V and 1 base at J, with 14 bases between the two ends. This CDR3 is built from 15 residues. Using reference TRBV18 and TRBJ1-1 for the parts outside the CDR3, the full variable domain is NAGVMQNPRHLVRRRGQEARLRCSPMKGHSHVYWYRQLPEEGLKFMVYLQKENIIDESGMPKERFSAEFPKEGPSILRIQQVVRGDSAAYFCASSGNKGRNTEAFFGQGTRLTVV.

Points on this clone: This sample includes further DNA sequences coding for the same CDR3. This chain joins TRBV25-1 and TRBJ2-7; D uncertain. The CDR3 has 14 residues. V was cut by 2 bases and J by 0 bases, with 8 bases left in between. Per germline, CDR1 MGHDK and CDR2 SYGVNS. The CDR3 spells CASSEAGSSYEQYF. CDR3 DNA sequence: TGTGCCAGCAGTGAAGCCGGGTCCTCCTACGAGCAGTACTTC.

The DNA of the CDR3 is TGTGCCAGCAGCGACTGGACTAGCGGGATTTATGAGCAGTTCTTC. The encoded protein is CASSDWTSGIYEQFF. The J gene is TRBJ2-1, the V gene TRBV6-1; TRBD2 matches 12 bases. V trimming: 6 bases; J trimming: 8 bases; junction bases outside the gene matches: 8. Germline lookup yields CDR1 MNHNS and CDR2 SASEGT. CDR3 size: 15 residues.

The chain links TRBV18 to TRBJ2-7, with a weak D call TRBD2 (6 bases). From germline, CDR1 is KGHSH and CDR2 LQKENI. The CDR3 runs 20 residues. Between the trimmed V and J ends, which lost 3 bases and 3 bases, there was a span of 30 bases. The DNA of the CDR3 is TGTGCCAGCTCACCGGAAGGGACCACCCCTTTAGCGGAGGGTCTCTACGAGCAGTACTTC. Residues: CASSPEGTTPLAEGLYEQYF.

The CDR3 DNA sequence: TGTGCCAGCAGTGTAGAAGCGGGGTCCTACGAGCAGTACTTC. It encodes CASSVEAGSYEQYF. The J gene is TRBJ2-7, the V gene TRBV6-4; TRBD2 matches at 7 bases. Germline values: CDR1 MRHNA, CDR2 SNTAGT. The CDR3 has 14 amino acids. V dropped 4 bases and J dropped 1; count of bases not matched to a gene: 4.

This rearrangement joins TRBV7-3 to TRBJ2-2, with TRBD2 identical over 11 bases. The CDR3 sequence is 17 residues long. V lost 6 bases, J lost 0 bases, and 6 bases stayed unmatched. CDR1 and CDR2 (germline): SGHTA, FQGTGA. CDR3 protein: CASSPSGLAANTGELFF. CDR3 DNA: TGTGCCAGCAGTCCGTCGGGACTAGCGGCGAACACCGGGGAGCTGTTTTTT.

This chain joins TRBV7-2 and TRBJ2-7; no clear D. Trimming pared 1 base from V and 6 bases from J, leaving 10 bases between. The CDR3 runs to 13 residues. Germline V gene lookup returns CDR1 SGHTA and CDR2 FQGNSA. The DNA for the CDR3 is TGTGCCAGCAGCTTAGGTAGGGCGTTCGAGCAGTACTTC. Translated, it gives CASSLGRAFEQYF.

The rearrangement links TRBV27 to TRBJ1-1, with TRBD1 matching 10 bases. Trimming at V came to 4 bases and at J to 5 bases, leaving 7 bases not matched to a gene. The CDR3 length is 15 residues. Germline V CDR1 and CDR2: MNHEY, SMNVEV (reference sequence). In DNA, the CDR3 is TGTGCCAGCAGTTCCACCGGGACAGGGGTAACTGAAGCTTTCTTT. Translating gives CASSSTGTGVTEAFF.

The gene calls are TRBV30 and TRBJ2-7; D is uncertain. The germline gives CDR1 GTSNPN, CDR2 SVGIG (reference sequence). Trimming took off 4 bases at V and 0 bases at J, with 13 bases between the two ends. CDR3 length: 14 residues. The CDR3 DNA sequence: TGTGCCTGGACCGACTTTCCGGGCTCCTACGAGCAGTACTTC. Translation: CAWTDFPGSYEQYF.

This rearrangement joins TRBV9 to TRBJ1-3, with 8 bases that match TRBD1. The length of the CDR3 is 15 residues. Germline V CDR1 and CDR2: SGDLS, YYNGEE. V shed 4 bases and J 2 bases; nucleotides not matched to a gene: 5. The CDR3 is CASSSTGGPGNTIYF. The CDR3 DNA reads TGTGCCAGCAGCTCCACAGGGGGGCCTGGAAACACCATATATTTT.

The count of this clone is one. This chain connects TRBV7-2 to TRBJ2-1; 9 bases are shared with TRBD2. The CDR3 is made up of 16 amino acids. The germline V gene encodes CDR1 SGHTA and CDR2 FQGNSA. V trimming: 4 bases; J trimming: 6 bases; junction bases outside the gene matches: 10. The CDR3 here is CASSSPGLAGFNEQFF. CDR3 DNA: TGTGCCAGCAGCTCCCCCGGGCTAGCGGGATTCAATGAGCAGTTCTTC.

CDR3 protein: CASSTVEGRNTEAFF. CDR3 DNA: TGTGCCAGCAGCACTGTGGAGGGCCGAAACACTGAAGCTTTCTTT. The gene calls are TRBV11-2 and TRBJ1-1, with unresolved D. The CDR3 is made up of 15 amino acids. The germline V gene has CDR1 SGHAT and CDR2 FQNNGV. Trimming stripped 5 bases from V and 2 bases from J, with 15 bases between.

The chain recombines TRBV28 with TRBJ1-5; D is perhaps TRBD1 (6 bases). Germline CDR1 is MDHEN and CDR2 is SYDVKM. The CDR3 extends over 15 amino acids. Trimming removed 6 bases at V and 3 bases at J, with 15 bases between. The CDR3: CASRNPTGTNQPQHF. The CDR3 region has the DNA TGTGCCAGCAGGAACCCAACAGGGACCAATCAGCCCCAGCATTTT. The full variable domain, in which reference TRBV28 and TRBJ1-5 provide the parts outside the CDR3, is DVKVTQSSRYLVKRTGEKVFLECVQDMDHENMFWYRQDPGLGLRLIYFSYDVKMKEKGDIPEGYSVSREKKERFSLILESASTNQTSMYLCASRNPTGTNQPQHFGDGTRLSIL.

Regarding this clone: Other DNA sequences in the sample encode the same CDR3. The chain is built from TRBV7-9 and TRBJ2-7, with no clear D. V was pared by 1 base and J by 6 bases, with 4 bases between. The CDR3 sequence is 11 residues long. Germline CDR1 is SEHNR and CDR2 is FQNEAQ (reference sequence). The CDR3 loop reads CASSLGPEQYF. The CDR3 nucleotides read TGTGCCAGCAGCTTAGGTCCCGAGCAGTACTTC.

Remarks on this clone: Other DNA sequences in this specimen translate into the identical CDR3. The DNA of the CDR3 is TGCGCCAGCAGATCTCGGACGGAGCAAGAGACCCAGTACTTC. It encodes CASRSRTEQETQYF. V and J are TRBV5-1 and TRBJ2-5; no clear D gene. This CDR3 has 14 amino acids. Trimming stripped 5 bases from V and 2 bases from J, with 13 bases between. Germline V gene data show CDR1 as SGHRS and CDR2 as YFSETQ.

This chain links TRBV9 with TRBJ1-5, with a weak D call TRBD1 (6 bases). The V gene's germline CDR1 is SGDLS and CDR2 YYNGEE. Trimming removed 0 bases at V and 0 bases at J, with 7 bases between. This CDR3 region has 15 residues. The chain's CDR3 is CASSVAGASNQPQHF. CDR3 DNA sequence: TGTGCCAGCAGCGTAGCGGGGGCTAGCAATCAGCCCCAGCATTTT.

The chain recombines TRBV9 with TRBJ1-1; weak D call: TRBD1 (5 bases). There are 13 residues in the CDR3. V shed 3 bases and J shed 1 base, with 7 bases lying between them. Per germline, CDR1 SGDLS and CDR2 YYNGEE. This CDR3 reads CASSGDRNTEAFF. The CDR3 nucleotides are TGTGCCAGCAGCGGTGACAGGAACACTGAAGCTTTCTTT.

The V gene is TRBV4-1, the J gene TRBJ1-4; TRBD1 might be the D (5 bases). Germline V gene sequence: CDR1 MGHRA, CDR2 YSYEKL. The V end was cut by 5 bases, the J end by 3 bases, with 13 bases between. The CDR3 is 15 amino acids. The CDR3 loop reads CASSGQGGSNEKLFF. The CDR3 bases are TGCGCCAGCAGCGGGCAGGGTGGGTCTAATGAAAAACTGTTTTTT.

The chain recombines TRBV28 with TRBJ2-7, with TRBD2 identical over 7 bases. V was clipped by 5 bases and J by 4 bases; unmatched bases: 11. CDR1 and CDR2 from the germline V gene are MDHEN and SYDVKM. CDR3 length equals 15 residues. As DNA, the CDR3 is TGTGCCAGCAGTAACCCCCGCGGGGGAGGATACGAGCAGTACTTC. This encodes CASSNPRGGGYEQYF.

This clone was found once. Distinct nucleotide sequences in the sample also encode this CDR3. CDR3 sequence: CASSSPDSYEQYF. In nucleotides, the CDR3 is TGTGCCAGCAGCTCTCCCGACTCTTACGAGCAGTACTTC. The V gene is TRBV9, the J gene TRBJ2-7; unclear D gene. This CDR3 has 13 residues. Germline CDR1 SGDLS, CDR2 YYNGEE. V was shortened by 4 bases and J by 4 bases, with 12 bases between the two germline ends.